This TCR beta chain was observed in a study of blood T cell repertoires in COVID-19. Study overall: Donors in the United States, Italy and Spain gave samples during acute or convalescent COVID-19.

Between the trimmed V and J ends, which lost 1 base and 2 bases, there was a span of 17 bases. The CDR3 contains 17 residues. Germline V gene lookup returns CDR1 LGHDT and CDR2 YNNKEL (reference sequence). Study processing details: Reference gene primer amplification in the assay estimated nucleated cell counts. Clones were sequenced by immunoSEQ multiplex PCR, and TCRdb holds only the in-frame ones, with some missing. V and J calls and clone size are given by that table; D and trimming were obtained from the DNA. The sample shows 150,000 to 200,000 clones, almost 85% of them seen only once. Patients from Seattle were sampled longitudinally, starting during active infection.

The sequenced material came from peripheral blood. The V call is TRBV3-1 (or the pseudogene TRBV3-2), the J call TRBJ1-1, with D perhaps TRBD1 (6 bases). The sequence came from a woman of 80 years or more with COVID-19, enrolled during active disease. Written as DNA, the CDR3 is TGTGCCAGCAGCCAAGTTTGGGGGCGCAAAGGAAACACTGAAGCTTTCTTT. It is translated as CASSQVWGRKGNTEAFF.